Listed below are T cell receptor beta chains from one sample, sequenced in a study of blood T cells in healthy people across ages. TCRdb ran MiXCR on the 5' RACE reads and lists one entry per CDR3 protein. The sample has almost 1 million distinct CDR3 sequences; roughly half are singletons. The sample comprised blood. The receptors were sampled from a woman aged 60 to 75 in good health. Both conserved end residues are part of each CDR3. D genes are given only for firm matches. The listing skips clone size in some rows; elsewhere it reads once, few, many or a size class.

clone_size,j_call,v_call,d_call,cdr3_aa,cdr3_nt
NA,TRBJ2-1,TRBV5-1,TRBD1,CASSLDSGTGVYNEQFF,TGCGCCAGCAGCTTGGATTCCGGGACAGGGGTTTACAATGAGCAGTTCTTC
once,TRBJ2-3,TRBV6-5,NA,CASSYSRGPTDTQYF,TGTGCCAGCAGTTACTCTAGAGGCCCGACAGATACGCAGTATTTT
few,TRBJ2-7,TRBV10-3,TRBD2,CAIGTSETYEQYF,TGTGCCATCGGGACTAGCGAGACCTACGAGCAGTACTTC
NA,TRBJ2-7,TRBV21-1,NA,CASSKVDSSYEQYF,TGTGCCAGCAGCAAAGTTGACAGCTCCTACGAGCAGTACTTC
NA,TRBJ2-5,TRBV29-1,NA,CSVLGTQQETQYF,TGCAGCGTCCTCGGGACTCAACAAGAGACCCAGTACTTC
NA,TRBJ1-2,TRBV7-3,NA,CASSLGVRGSGYTF,TGTGCCAGCAGCTTAGGGGTGCGGGGGAGTGGCTACACCTTC
once,TRBJ2-2,TRBV10-3,NA,CAISRGDSTGELFF,TGTGCCATCAGTAGAGGCGACAGCACCGGGGAGCTGTTTTTT
NA,TRBJ1-1,TRBV12-3/TRBV12-4,TRBD1,CASSLWTGDRGTEAFF,TGTGCCAGCAGTTTATGGACAGGGGACAGGGGCACTGAAGCTTTCTTT
NA,TRBJ2-3,TRBV20-1,NA,CSASDALGTDTQYF,TGCAGTGCTTCGGACGCACTGGGCACAGATACGCAGTATTTT
few,TRBJ2-7,TRBV29-1,TRBD2,CSVEDTGLAGREQYF,TGCAGCGTTGAAGATACGGGACTAGCGGGAAGGGAGCAGTACTTC
NA,TRBJ1-2,TRBV4-2,NA,CASSQDGRGYTF,TGTGCCAGCAGCCAAGACGGCAGGGGCTACACCTTC
NA,TRBJ2-1,TRBV18,NA,CASSPRRGGSIGNNEQFF,TGTGCCAGCTCACCCAGGAGGGGTGGGAGCATAGGGAACAATGAGCAGTTCTTC
many,TRBJ2-5,TRBV4-3,TRBD2,CASSQVSGRGSGEAQYF,TGCGCCAGCAGCCAAGTTAGCGGGAGAGGTAGTGGGGAGGCCCAGTACTTC
NA,TRBJ2-1,TRBV20-1,NA,CSARWQYNEQFF,TGCAGTGCTAGGTGGCAGTACAATGAGCAGTTCTTC
few,TRBJ2-5,TRBV15,NA,CATSIWQGRETQYF,TGTGCCACCAGTATCTGGCAGGGACGGGAGACCCAGTACTTC
NA,TRBJ2-7,TRBV20-1,TRBD2,CSAGQASGYYNEQYF,TGCAGTGCTGGTCAGGCTAGCGGTTACTACAATGAGCAGTACTTC
NA,TRBJ2-5,TRBV6-1,NA,CASSEGGGRETQYF,TGTGCCAGCAGTGAAGGGGGGGGGCGTGAGACCCAGTACTTC
NA,TRBJ1-1,TRBV20-1,NA,CSASQRGRYTEAFF,TGCAGTGCTAGCCAAAGGGGAAGGTACACTGAAGCTTTCTTT
NA,TRBJ2-7,TRBV9,NA,CASSAYGVSYEQYF,TGTGCCAGCAGCGCTTACGGGGTCTCCTACGAGCAGTACTTC
NA,TRBJ2-1,TRBV5-1,TRBD1,CASSQGQGSNEQFF,TGCGCCAGCAGCCAGGGACAGGGGTCCAATGAGCAGTTCTTC
once,TRBJ2-5,TRBV13,NA,CASSSRVTGWGDQETQYF,TGTGCCAGCAGCTCGAGGGTTACAGGCTGGGGGGACCAAGAGACCCAGTACTTC
NA,TRBJ2-7,TRBV28,TRBD1,CASRYSGTGGYEQYF,TGTGCCAGCAGGTACTCCGGGACAGGGGGTTACGAGCAGTACTTC
few,TRBJ1-5,TRBV5-6,NA,CASSPSGGSSNQPQHF,TGTGCCAGCAGCCCATCGGGAGGGAGTAGCAATCAGCCCCAGCATTTT
NA,TRBJ2-7,TRBV5-1,TRBD2,CASSLVAGVDAYEQYF,TGCGCCAGCAGCTTGGTAGCGGGAGTCGATGCCTACGAGCAGTACTTC
NA,TRBJ1-2,TRBV5-6,NA,CASATGPNYGYTF,TGTGCCAGCGCAACCGGGCCGAACTATGGCTACACCTTC
few,TRBJ2-3,TRBV12-3/TRBV12-4,NA,CASRSYREKADTQYF,TGTGCCAGCAGGAGCTACAGGGAAAAAGCAGATACGCAGTATTTT
NA,TRBJ2-3,TRBV7-9,TRBD1,CASRKTGGVTDTQYF,TGTGCCAGCAGGAAGACAGGGGGGGTCACAGATACGCAGTATTTT
NA,TRBJ2-6,TRBV7-9,TRBD1,CASSLGTGTGHSGANVLTF,TGTGCCAGCAGCTTGGGTACCGGGACAGGTCACTCTGGGGCCAACGTCCTGACTTTC
once,TRBJ2-1,TRBV4-1,TRBD1,CASSQTGQKYNEQFF,TGCGCCAGCAGCCAAACGGGACAGAAATACAATGAGCAGTTCTTC
NA,TRBJ2-1,TRBV29-1,TRBD2,CSVPVGLAGGEQFF,TGCAGCGTTCCAGTAGGACTAGCAGGAGGTGAGCAGTTCTTC
many,TRBJ2-1,TRBV29-1,NA,CSVDLGLNEQFF,TGCAGCGTTGATCTGGGTCTCAATGAGCAGTTCTTC
few,TRBJ2-6,TRBV29-1,NA,CSVESGNGANVLTF,TGCAGCGTTGAGTCAGGGAATGGGGCCAACGTCCTGACTTTC
NA,TRBJ2-3,TRBV12-3/TRBV12-4,NA,CASSSLARVRADMEYF,TGTGCCAGCAGTTCCTTAGCGAGAGTGAGAGCAGATATGGAATATTTT
NA,TRBJ1-5,TRBV15,NA,CATSPIVTSNQPQHF,TGTGCCACCAGTCCCATCGTGACTAGTAATCAGCCCCAGCATTTT
NA,TRBJ2-5,TRBV20-1,NA,CSASLYQETQYF,TGCAGTGCTAGTCTGTACCAAGAGACCCAGTACTTC
NA,TRBJ2-1,TRBV29-1,NA,CSYYRLPRNEQFF,TGCAGCTACTACCGACTACCTCGGAATGAGCAGTTCTTC
NA,TRBJ1-1,TRBV29-1,NA,CSAGRGDRTEAFF,TGCAGCGCTGGTCGTGGGGATCGGACTGAAGCTTTCTTT
NA,TRBJ2-5,TRBV4-3,TRBD1,CASSQDWLGRQGEQETQYF,TGCGCCAGCAGCCAAGATTGGTTAGGGAGACAGGGGGAACAAGAGACCCAGTACTTC
NA,TRBJ2-6,TRBV6-5,TRBD1,CASREQGGTNSGANVLTF,TGTGCCAGTCGAGAACAGGGGGGCACGAACTCTGGGGCCAACGTCCTGACTTTC
NA,TRBJ2-3,TRBV30,NA,CAWNHAGITDTQYF,TGTGCCTGGAACCACGCCGGAATTACAGATACGCAGTATTTT